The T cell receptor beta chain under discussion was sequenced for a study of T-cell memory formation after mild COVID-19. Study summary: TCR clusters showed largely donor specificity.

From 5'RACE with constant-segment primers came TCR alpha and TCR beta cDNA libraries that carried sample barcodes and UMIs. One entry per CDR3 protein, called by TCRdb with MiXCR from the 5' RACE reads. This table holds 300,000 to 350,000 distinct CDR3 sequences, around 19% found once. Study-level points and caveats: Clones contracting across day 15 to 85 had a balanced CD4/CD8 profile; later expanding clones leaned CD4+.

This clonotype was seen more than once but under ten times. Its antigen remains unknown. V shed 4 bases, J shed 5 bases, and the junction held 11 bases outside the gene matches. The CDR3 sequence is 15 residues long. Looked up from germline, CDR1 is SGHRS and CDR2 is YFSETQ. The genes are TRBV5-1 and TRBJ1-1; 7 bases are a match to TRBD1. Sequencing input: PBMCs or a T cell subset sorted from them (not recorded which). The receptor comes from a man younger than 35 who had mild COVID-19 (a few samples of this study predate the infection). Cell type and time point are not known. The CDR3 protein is CASSPEGGSVTEAFF. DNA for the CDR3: TGCGCCAGCAGCCCCGAAGGGGGCTCGGTTACTGAAGCTTTCTTT.